The next 13 T cell receptor beta chains were all read from a single sample in a study of T cells in Graves' hyperthyroidism and ophthalmopathy. The CDR3 regions of TCR beta were amplified from RNA transcripts. With the HTBI primer set, the TCR CDR3 went through a first round of RT-PCR. Using its own MiXCR run on the multiplex PCR reads, TCRdb lists one record per CDR3 protein. Of around 440,000 distinct CDR3 sequences in the sample, around 14% are singletons; the top ten hold almost 8%. Sequencing was carried out using blood. The receptor source for this set is a woman between 18 and 29 years old with Graves' hyperthyroidism.

In the case of this clonotype: A much larger clonotype is one base distant, so this may be a read error. The genes are TRBV12-3 or TRBV12-4 and TRBJ2-7; weak D call: TRBD2 (6 bases). The CDR3 has 16 residues. V lost 5 bases and J lost 6, with 23 bases in between. Here the CDR3 reads CASSLQGTGRGCEQYF. In DNA, the CDR3 is TGTGCCAGCAGTCTACAAGGGACTGGAAGAGGGTGCGAGCAGTACTTC.

V usage is TRBV11-2 and J usage is TRBJ1-5, with D possibly being TRBD1 (5 bases). Germline V gene data show CDR1 as SGHAT and CDR2 as FQNNGV. V was clipped by 7 bases and J by 3 bases, with 10 bases between them. The CDR3 loop spans 13 amino acids. CDR3 sequence reads: CASKAGLNQPQHF. DNA for the CDR3: TGTGCCAGCAAGGCGGGGCTCAATCAGCCCCAGCATTTT. Combining the CDR3 with reference TRBV11-2 and TRBJ1-5 gives the whole variable domain EAGVAQSPRYKIIEKRQSVAFWCNPISGHATLYWYQQILGQGPKLLIQFQNNGVVDDSQLPKDRFSAERLKGVDSTLKIQPAKLEDSAVYLCASKAGLNQPQHFGDGTRLSIL.

This chain joins TRBV11-1 and TRBJ1-6; D is uncertain. There are 14 residues in the CDR3. Germline-derived CDR1 and CDR2 are SGHAT and FQDESV (reference sequence). Trimming took 3 bases from V and 10 from J, leaving 13 bases between them. The CDR3 loop reads CASSLLGRGSPLHF. CDR3 coding DNA: TGTGCCAGCAGCTTGCTCGGACGTGGCTCACCCCTCCACTTT. The whole variable domain, remainder taken from reference TRBV11-1 and TRBJ1-6, is EAEVAQSPRYKITEKSQAVAFWCDPISGHATLYWYRQILGQGPELLVQFQDESVVDDSQLPKDRFSAERLKGVDSTLKIQPAELGDSAMYLCASSLLGRGSPLHFGNGTRLTVT.

The table lists this clonotype with many counts. As DNA, the CDR3 is TGTGCCAGCAGCCATTCTTTTGGGGTTTCCCAGGTCCAAGAGACCCAGTACTTC. Its protein product is CASSHSFGVSQVQETQYF. This sequence joins TRBV3-1 and TRBJ2-5, with D unresolved. V lost 3 bases and J lost 1, with 21 bases in between. The germline V gene has CDR1 LGHDT and CDR2 YNNKEL (reference sequence). The CDR3 is 18 residues long.

The table lists this clonotype with many counts. The chain employs TRBV29-1 and TRBJ1-2; D unresolved. With 4 bases removed from V and 8 bases from J, the gap between germline ends came to 11 bases. The CDR3 covers 11 residues. Germline lookup yields CDR1 SQVTM and CDR2 ANQGSEA. The CDR3 region is CSVASNGGYTF. CDR3 coding DNA: TGCAGCGTTGCATCTAACGGGGGCTACACCTTC.

Concerning this clonotype: A single base separates this from a much larger clone, so it may be a read error. V usage is TRBV11-2 and J usage is TRBJ2-1; 10 bases are a match to TRBD1. The CDR3 length is 14 residues. With 8 bases clipped from V and 9 bases from J, the junction kept 10 bases outside the gene matches. Germline CDR1 is SGHAT and CDR2 is FQNNGV. In DNA, the CDR3 is TGTGCCAGCTCACCACAGGGACAGGGGAGTGAGCAGTTCTTC. Residues: CASSPQGQGSEQFF.

This clonotype showed up many times. The genes are TRBV7-4 and TRBJ2-1; 12 bases line up with TRBD2. V gave up 8 bases and J gave up 0 bases; unmatched junction bases: 11. Germline CDR1 reads SGHVT; CDR2 reads SQSDAQ. The CDR3 loop spans 18 amino acids. CDR3 DNA: TGTGCCAGCTTCCGGACTAGCGGGGTTCTTAGCTCCTACAATGAGCAGTTCTTC. It specifies CASFRTSGVLSSYNEQFF.

This clonotype was seen at least ten times. The CDR3 spells CASSATTGSGNTIYF. The CDR3, as DNA: TGTGCCAGTAGTGCAACGACAGGGTCGGGAAACACCATATATTTT. The J gene is TRBJ1-3, the V gene TRBV19, with 7 bases lining up with TRBD1. This CDR3 is 15 amino acids long. CDR1 LNHDA and CDR2 SQIVND come from the germline V gene (reference sequence). The V gene end was trimmed by 5 bases and the J gene end by 4 bases; junction bases not matched to a gene: 8.

This clonotype was observed many times. CDR3 DNA: TGTGCCAGCAGTGCGACAGGGGGCGCATATGGCTACACCTTC. Translated, it gives CASSATGGAYGYTF. The chain employs TRBV6-1 and TRBJ1-2; 10 bases match TRBD1. V was pared by 4 bases and J by 5 bases, with 4 bases of the junction left unmatched. This CDR3 region has 14 residues. Germline CDR1 and CDR2: MNHNS and SASEGT.

This clonotype was counted ten times or more. V gene TRBV19 combines with J gene TRBJ1-1; D not certain. Trimming left V 6 bases short and J 0 bases short, with 5 bases between. Germline values: CDR1 LNHDA, CDR2 SQIVND (reference sequence). The length of the CDR3 is 12 residues. The CDR3 reads CASRNLNTEAFF. The CDR3, as DNA: TGTGCCAGTAGGAATCTGAACACTGAAGCTTTCTTT.

This chain uses TRBV6-5 with TRBJ2-5; the D gene is possibly TRBD2 (5 bases). The ends were cut back, 2 bases at V and 4 bases at J, with 11 bases in the middle. The CDR3 extends over 14 amino acids. Looked up from germline, CDR1 is MNHEY and CDR2 is SVGAGI. Written as DNA, the CDR3 is TGTGCCAGCAGTTACGAGGGTGGATCAGAGACCCAGTACTTC. Residues: CASSYEGGSETQYF.

This clonotype came up many times. CDR3 DNA: TGTGCCAGCAGCTTAGGAGCGGGGGCGGGGAATGAGCAGTTCTTC. The encoded protein is CASSLGAGAGNEQFF. The chain joins TRBV7-8 to TRBJ2-1; TRBD2 aligns across 8 bases. The CDR3 runs to 15 residues. Germline values: CDR1 SGHVS, CDR2 FQNEAQ. V shed 1 base and J 7 bases; nucleotides not matched to a gene: 6.

At least ten counts were recorded for this clonotype. The genes are TRBV27 and TRBJ2-5, with D possibly matching TRBD1 (5 bases). Trimming shortened V by 6 bases and J by 3 bases, and 11 bases separated the two germline ends. Germline-derived CDR1 and CDR2 are MNHEY and SMNVEV (reference sequence). CDR3 length: 13 amino acids. The CDR3 spells CASRSDSEETQYF. The CDR3 DNA sequence: TGTGCCAGCAGATCCGACAGCGAAGAGACCCAGTACTTC.